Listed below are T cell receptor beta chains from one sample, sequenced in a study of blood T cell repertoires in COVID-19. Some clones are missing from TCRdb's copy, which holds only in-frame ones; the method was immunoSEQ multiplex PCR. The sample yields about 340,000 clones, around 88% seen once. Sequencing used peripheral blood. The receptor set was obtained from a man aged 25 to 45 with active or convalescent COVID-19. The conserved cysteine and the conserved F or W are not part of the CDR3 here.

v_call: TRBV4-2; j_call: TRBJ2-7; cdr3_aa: ASSQSGTSGRYEQY
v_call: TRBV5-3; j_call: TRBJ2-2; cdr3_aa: ARSLEGGRGTGELF
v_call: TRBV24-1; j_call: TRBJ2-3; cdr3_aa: ATSDLGAGATGRTQY
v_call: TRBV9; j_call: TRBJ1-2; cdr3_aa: ATRGAGSYGYT
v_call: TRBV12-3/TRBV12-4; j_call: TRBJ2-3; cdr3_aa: ASRLNPTDTQY
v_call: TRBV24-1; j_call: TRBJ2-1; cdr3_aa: ATSDYAGTRTNEQF
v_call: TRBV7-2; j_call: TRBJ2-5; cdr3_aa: ASSLAGLAGERETQY
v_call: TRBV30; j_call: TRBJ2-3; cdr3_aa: AWSGGGAADTQY
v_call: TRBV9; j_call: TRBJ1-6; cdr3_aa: ASSVRGGNSPLH
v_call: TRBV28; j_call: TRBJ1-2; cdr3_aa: ASSLTRNYGYT
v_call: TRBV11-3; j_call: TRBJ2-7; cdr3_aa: ASSPSPAGRDRSHEQY
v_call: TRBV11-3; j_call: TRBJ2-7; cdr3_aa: ASSLAQGKGEQY